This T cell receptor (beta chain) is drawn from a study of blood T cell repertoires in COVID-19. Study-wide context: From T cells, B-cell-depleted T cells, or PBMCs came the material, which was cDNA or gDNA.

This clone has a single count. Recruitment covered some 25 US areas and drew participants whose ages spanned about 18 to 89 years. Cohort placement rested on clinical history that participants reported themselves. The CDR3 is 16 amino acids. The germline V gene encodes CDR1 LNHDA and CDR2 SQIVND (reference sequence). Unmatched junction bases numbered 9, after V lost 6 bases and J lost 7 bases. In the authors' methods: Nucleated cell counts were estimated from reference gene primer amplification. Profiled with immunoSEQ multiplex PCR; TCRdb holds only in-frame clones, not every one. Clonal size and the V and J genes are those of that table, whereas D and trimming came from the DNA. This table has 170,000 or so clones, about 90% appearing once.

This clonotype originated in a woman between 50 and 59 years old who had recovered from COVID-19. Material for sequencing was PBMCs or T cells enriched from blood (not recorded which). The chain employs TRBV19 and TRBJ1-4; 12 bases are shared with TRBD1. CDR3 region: CASRRGTGGAGEKLFF. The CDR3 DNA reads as TGTGCCAGTAGAAGGGGGACAGGGGGCGCCGGTGAAAAACTGTTTTTT. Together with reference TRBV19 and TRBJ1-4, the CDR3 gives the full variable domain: DGGITQSPKYLFRKEGQNVTLSCEQNLNHDAMYWYRQDPGQGLRLIYYSQIVNDFQKGDIAEGYSVSREKKESFPLTVTSAQKNPTAFYLCASRRGTGGAGEKLFFGSGTQLSVL.